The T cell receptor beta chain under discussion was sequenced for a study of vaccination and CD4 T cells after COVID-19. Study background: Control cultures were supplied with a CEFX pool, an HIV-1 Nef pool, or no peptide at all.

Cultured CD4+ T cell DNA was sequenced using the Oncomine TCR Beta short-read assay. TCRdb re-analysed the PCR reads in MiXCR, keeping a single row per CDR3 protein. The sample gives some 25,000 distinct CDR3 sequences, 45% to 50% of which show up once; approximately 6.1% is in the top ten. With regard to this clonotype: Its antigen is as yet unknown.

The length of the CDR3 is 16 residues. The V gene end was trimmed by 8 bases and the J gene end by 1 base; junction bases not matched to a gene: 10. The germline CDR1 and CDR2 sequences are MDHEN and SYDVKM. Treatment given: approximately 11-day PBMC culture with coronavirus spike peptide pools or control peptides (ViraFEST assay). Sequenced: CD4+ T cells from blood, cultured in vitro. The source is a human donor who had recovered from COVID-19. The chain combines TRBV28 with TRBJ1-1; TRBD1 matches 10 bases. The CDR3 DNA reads TGTGCCAGCGACGCTGACAGGGGGCTTGGGAACACTGAAGCTTTCTTT. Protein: CASDADRGLGNTEAFF.